The present T cell receptor (beta chain) was sequenced within a study of shared clonotypes between healthy human individuals. Broader study findings: Though the depth was large, rarefaction showed that sorted-subset sequencing was incomplete. Clonotype sharing among donors was expected to depend on sequencing depth.

The CDR3 is 15 residues long. V lost 4 bases and J lost 9; bases outside the gene matches: 7. CDR1 is SGHAT and CDR2 is FQNNGV in the germline V gene. Only in-frame clones appear in the TCRdb table, and some are missing; sequencing was by immunoSEQ multiplex PCR. The sample shows hundreds of thousands of clones, roughly 98% of them seen only once. Terminally differentiated effector memory CD45RA+ cells were left out of the naive CD8 fraction, which was CD45RO-negative and positively selected for CCR7. Remarks on this clone: The antigen is unknown.

Sequencing used naive CD8+ T cells sorted from blood. This TCR came from a man aged 30 to 39 in good health. The chain carries TRBV11-2 and TRBJ2-1; 12 bases line up with TRBD2. The CDR3 reads CASSSVKGLAGEQFF. The CDR3 DNA follows: TGTGCCAGCAGCTCCGTCAAGGGACTAGCGGGTGAGCAGTTCTTC.